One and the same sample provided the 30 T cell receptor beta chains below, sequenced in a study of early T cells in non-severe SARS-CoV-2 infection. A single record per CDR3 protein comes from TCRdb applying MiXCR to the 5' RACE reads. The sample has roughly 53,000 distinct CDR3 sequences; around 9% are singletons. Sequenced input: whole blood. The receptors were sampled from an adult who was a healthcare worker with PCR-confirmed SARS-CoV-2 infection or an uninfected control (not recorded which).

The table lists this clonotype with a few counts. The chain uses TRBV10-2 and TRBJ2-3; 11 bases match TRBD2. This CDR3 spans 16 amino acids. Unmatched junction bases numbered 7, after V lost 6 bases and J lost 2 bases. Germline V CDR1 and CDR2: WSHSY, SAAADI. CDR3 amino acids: CASSQLAGAPTDTQYF. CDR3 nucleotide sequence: TGCGCCAGCAGCCAACTAGCGGGGGCCCCCACAGATACGCAGTATTTT.

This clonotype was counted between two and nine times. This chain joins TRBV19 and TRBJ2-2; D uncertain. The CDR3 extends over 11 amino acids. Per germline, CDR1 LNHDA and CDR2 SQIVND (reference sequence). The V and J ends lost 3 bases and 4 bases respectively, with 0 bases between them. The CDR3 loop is CASSITGELFF. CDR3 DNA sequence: TGTGCCAGTAGTATCACCGGGGAGCTGTTTTTT.

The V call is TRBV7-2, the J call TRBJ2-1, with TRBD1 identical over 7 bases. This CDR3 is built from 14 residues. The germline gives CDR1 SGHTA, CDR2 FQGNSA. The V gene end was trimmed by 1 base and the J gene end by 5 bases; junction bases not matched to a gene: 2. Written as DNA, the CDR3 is TGTGCCAGCAGCTTAGGAGGGACAGACAATGAGCAGTTCTTC. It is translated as CASSLGGTDNEQFF.

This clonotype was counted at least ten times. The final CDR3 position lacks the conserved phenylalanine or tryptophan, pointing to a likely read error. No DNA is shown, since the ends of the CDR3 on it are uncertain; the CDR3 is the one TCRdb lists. CDR3: CASSYLLY. The chain is built from TRBV6-7 and TRBJ2-3. TRBV6-7 is designated an ORF whose function remains uncertain. The CDR3 is 8 residues long, ends included.

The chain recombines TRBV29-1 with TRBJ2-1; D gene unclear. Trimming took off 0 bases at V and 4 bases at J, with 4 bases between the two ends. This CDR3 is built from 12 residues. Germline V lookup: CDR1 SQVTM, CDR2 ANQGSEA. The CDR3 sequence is CSVEETYNEQFF. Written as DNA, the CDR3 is TGCAGCGTTGAAGAAACGTACAATGAGCAGTTCTTC.

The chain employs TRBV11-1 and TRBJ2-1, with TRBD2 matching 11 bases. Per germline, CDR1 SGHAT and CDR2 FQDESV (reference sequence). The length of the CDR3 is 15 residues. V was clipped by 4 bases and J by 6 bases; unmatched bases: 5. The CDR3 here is CASSSTSGGANEQFF. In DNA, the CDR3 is TGTGCCAGCAGCTCTACTAGCGGGGGAGCCAATGAGCAGTTCTTC.

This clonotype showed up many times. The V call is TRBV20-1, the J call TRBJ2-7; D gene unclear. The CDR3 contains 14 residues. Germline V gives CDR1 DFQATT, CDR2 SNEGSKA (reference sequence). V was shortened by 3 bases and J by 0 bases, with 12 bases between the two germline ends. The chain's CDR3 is CSASRSQSSYEQYF. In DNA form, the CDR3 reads TGCAGTGCTAGCAGGAGTCAAAGCTCCTACGAGCAGTACTTC.

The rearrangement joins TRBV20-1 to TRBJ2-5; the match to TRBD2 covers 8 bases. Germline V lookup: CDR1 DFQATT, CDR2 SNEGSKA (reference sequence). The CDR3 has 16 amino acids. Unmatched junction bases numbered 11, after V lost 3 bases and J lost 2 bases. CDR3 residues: CSARGIQRGMQETQYF. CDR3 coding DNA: TGCAGTGCTAGGGGGATCCAGCGGGGGATGCAAGAGACCCAGTACTTC.

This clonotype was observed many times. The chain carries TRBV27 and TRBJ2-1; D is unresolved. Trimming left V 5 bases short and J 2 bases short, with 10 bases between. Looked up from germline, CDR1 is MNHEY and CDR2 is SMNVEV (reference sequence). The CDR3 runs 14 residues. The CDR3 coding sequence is TGTGCCAGCAGTCCTCAAACCCCCTACAATGAGCAGTTCTTC. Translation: CASSPQTPYNEQFF.

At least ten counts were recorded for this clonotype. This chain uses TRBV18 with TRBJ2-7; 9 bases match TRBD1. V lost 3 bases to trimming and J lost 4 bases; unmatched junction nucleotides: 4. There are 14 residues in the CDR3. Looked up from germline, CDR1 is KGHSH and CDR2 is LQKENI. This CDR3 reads CASSPRTGEYEQYF. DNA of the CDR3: TGTGCCAGCTCACCGCGGACAGGGGAGTACGAGCAGTACTTC.

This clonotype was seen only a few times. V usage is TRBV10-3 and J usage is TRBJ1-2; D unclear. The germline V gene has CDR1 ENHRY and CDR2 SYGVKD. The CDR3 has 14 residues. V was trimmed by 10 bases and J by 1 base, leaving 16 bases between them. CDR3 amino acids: CASGSGADNYGYTF. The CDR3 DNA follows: TGTGCCAGCGGATCGGGCGCGGATAACTATGGCTACACCTTC.

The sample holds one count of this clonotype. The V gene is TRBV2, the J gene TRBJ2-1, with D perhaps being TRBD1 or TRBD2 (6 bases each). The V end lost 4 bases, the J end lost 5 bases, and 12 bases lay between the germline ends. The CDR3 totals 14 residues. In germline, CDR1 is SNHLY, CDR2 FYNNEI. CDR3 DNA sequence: TGTGCCAGCAGTGGCGGAGGGGGGAACAATGAGCAGTTCTTC. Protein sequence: CASSGGGGNNEQFF.

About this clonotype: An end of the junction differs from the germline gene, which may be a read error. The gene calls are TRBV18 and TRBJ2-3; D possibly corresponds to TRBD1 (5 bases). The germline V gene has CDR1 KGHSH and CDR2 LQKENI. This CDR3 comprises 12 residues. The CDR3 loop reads CASSPVTDTLYF. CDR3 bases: TGTGCCAGCTCACCGGTGACAGATACGCTGTATTTT.

DNA of the CDR3: TGTGCCAGCAGTTTATTTCGCGGGGACACCGGGGAGCTGTTTTTT. Protein sequence: CASSLFRGDTGELFF. V usage is TRBV27 and J usage is TRBJ2-2; TRBD2 might be the D (6 bases). Germline V gene sequence: CDR1 MNHEY, CDR2 SMNVEV (reference sequence). V was cut by 1 base and J by 3 bases, with 9 bases left in between. The CDR3 consists of 15 residues.

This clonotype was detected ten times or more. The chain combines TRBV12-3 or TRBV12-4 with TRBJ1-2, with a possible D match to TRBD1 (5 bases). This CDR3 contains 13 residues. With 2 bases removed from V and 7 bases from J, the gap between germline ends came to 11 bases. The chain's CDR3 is CASSLIRGLGYTF. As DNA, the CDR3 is TGTGCCAGCAGTTTAATTAGGGGTCTTGGCTACACCTTC.

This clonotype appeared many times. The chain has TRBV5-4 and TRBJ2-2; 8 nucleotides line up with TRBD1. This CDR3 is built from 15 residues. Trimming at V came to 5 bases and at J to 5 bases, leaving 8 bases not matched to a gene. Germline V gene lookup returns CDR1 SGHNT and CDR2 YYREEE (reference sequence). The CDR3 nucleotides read TGTGCCAGCAGACCCGGACAGGGAGAGACCGGGGAGCTGTTTTTT. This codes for CASRPGQGETGELFF. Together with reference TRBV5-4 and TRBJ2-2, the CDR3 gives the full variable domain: ETGVTQSPTHLIKTRGQQVTLRCSSQSGHNTVSWYQQALGQGPQFIFQYYREEENGRGNFPPRFSGLQFPNYSSELNVNALELDDSALYLCASRPGQGETGELFFGEGSRLTVL.

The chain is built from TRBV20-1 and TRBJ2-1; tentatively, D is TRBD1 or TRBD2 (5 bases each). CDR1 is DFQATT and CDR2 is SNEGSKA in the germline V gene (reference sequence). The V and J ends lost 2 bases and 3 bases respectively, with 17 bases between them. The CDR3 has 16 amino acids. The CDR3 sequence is CSARTGLYSGYNEQFF. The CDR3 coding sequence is TGCAGTGCTAGAACGGGGCTATATTCAGGCTACAATGAGCAGTTCTTC.

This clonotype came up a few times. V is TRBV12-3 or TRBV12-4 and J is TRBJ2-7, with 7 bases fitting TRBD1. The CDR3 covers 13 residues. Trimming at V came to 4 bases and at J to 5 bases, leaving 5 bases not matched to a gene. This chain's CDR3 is CASSSHRGHEQYF. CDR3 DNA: TGTGCCAGCAGTTCGCACAGGGGCCACGAGCAGTACTTC.

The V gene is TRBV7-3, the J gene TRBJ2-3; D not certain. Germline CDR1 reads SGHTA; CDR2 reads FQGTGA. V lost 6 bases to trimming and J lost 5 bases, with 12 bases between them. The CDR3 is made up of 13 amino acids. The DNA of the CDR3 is TGTGCCAGCAGTTATACCAATATAGATACGCAGTATTTT. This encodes CASSYTNIDTQYF.

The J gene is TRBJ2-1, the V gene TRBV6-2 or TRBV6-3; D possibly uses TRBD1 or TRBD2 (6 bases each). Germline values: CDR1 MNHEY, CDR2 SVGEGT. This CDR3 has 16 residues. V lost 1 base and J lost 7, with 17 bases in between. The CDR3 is CASSYWDTRLGNEQFF. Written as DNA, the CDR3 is TGTGCCAGCAGTTACTGGGACACTCGACTAGGTAATGAGCAGTTCTTC.

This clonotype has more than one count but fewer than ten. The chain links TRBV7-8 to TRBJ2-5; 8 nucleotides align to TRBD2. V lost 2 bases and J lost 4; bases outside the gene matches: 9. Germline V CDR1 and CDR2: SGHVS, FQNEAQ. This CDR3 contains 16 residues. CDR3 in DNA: TGTGCCAGCAGCTTATCTCTCCTTAGCGGGGTAGAGACCCAGTACTTC. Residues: CASSLSLLSGVETQYF.

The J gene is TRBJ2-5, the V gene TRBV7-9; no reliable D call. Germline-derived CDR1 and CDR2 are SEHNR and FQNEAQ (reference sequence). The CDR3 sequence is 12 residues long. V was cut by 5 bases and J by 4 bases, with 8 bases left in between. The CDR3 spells CASSPTGETQYF. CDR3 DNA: TGTGCCAGCAGCCCTACCGGAGAGACCCAGTACTTC.

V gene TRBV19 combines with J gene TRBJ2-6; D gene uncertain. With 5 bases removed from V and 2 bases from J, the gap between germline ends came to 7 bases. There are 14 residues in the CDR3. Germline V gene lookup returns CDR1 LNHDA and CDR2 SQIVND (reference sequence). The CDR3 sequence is CASSADAGANVLTF. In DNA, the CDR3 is TGTGCCAGTAGTGCGGATGCTGGGGCCAACGTCCTGACTTTC.

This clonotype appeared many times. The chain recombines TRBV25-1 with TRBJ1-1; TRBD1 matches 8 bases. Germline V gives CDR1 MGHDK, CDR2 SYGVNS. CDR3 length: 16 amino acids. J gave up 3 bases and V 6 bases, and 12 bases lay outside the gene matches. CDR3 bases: TGTGCCAGCAGCACGCTGGGTACAGGGGGTCACACTGAAGCTTTCTTT. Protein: CASSTLGTGGHTEAFF.

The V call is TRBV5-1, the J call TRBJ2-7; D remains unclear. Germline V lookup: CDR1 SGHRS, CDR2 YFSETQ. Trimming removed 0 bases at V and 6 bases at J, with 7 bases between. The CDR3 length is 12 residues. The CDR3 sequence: CASSLVGSEQYF. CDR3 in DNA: TGCGCCAGCAGCTTGGTAGGTTCCGAGCAGTACTTC. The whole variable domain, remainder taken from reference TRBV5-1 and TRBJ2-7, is KAGVTQTPRYLIKTRGQQVTLSCSPISGHRSVSWYQQTPGQGLQFLFEYFSETQRNKGNFPGRFSGRQFSNSRSEMNVSTLELGDSALYLCASSLVGSEQYFGPGTRLTVT.

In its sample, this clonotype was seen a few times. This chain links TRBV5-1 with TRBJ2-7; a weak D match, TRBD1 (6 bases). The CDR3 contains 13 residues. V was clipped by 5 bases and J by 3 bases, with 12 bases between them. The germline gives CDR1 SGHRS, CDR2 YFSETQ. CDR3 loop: CASSWDTDYEQYF. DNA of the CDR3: TGCGCCAGCAGTTGGGACACCGACTACGAGCAGTACTTC.

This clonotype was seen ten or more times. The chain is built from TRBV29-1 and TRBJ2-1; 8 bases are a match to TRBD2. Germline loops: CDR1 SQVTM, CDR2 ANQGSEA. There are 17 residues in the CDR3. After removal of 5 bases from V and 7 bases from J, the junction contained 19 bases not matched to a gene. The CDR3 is CSVYLLEGGGPVNEQFF. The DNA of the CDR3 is TGCAGCGTTTACCTATTAGAGGGCGGGGGGCCGGTAAATGAGCAGTTCTTC.

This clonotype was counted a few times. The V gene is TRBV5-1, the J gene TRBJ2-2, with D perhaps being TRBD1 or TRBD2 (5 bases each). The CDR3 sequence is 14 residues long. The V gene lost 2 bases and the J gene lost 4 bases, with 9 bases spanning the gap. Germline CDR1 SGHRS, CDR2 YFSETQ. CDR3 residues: CASSFGGFTGELFF. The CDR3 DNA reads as TGCGCCAGCAGCTTTGGGGGTTTCACCGGGGAGCTGTTTTTT.

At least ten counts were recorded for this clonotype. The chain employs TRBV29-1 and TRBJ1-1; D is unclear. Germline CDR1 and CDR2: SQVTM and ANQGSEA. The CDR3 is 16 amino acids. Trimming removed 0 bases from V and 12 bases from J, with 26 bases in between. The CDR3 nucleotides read TGCAGCGTTGAAGACCCGTTCGGCGCTCCCCCTCCCCTGACTTTCTTT. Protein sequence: CSVEDPFGAPPPLTFF.

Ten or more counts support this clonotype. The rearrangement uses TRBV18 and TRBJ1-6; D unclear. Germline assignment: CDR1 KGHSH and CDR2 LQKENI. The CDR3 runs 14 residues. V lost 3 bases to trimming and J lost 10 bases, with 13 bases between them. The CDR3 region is CASSPERVDSPLHF. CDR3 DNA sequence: TGTGCCAGCTCACCGGAGAGGGTTGACTCACCCCTCCACTTT.